This entry features one T cell receptor beta chain sequence. Its antigen target is currently unknown. At one end the junction does not follow the germline gene, possibly because of a read error. The cohort comprised fewer than 750 healthy bone marrow donors. Cohort members were all nominally healthy when sampled, although unrecorded immune exposures were likely present. The donor was CMV seropositive and was included in the group of 250 to 350 seropositive cohort members. Each donor provided a peripheral blood sample, and peripheral blood mononuclear cells were used for TCR beta sequencing. The Qiagen DNeasy Blood Extraction Kit was used to extract genomic DNA from the blood cell samples. Spanning cysteine to phenylalanine, the CDR3 consists of 16 amino acids. Only the CDR3 part of the read is kept: 48 bases, read in frame from the first base. The germline V gene encodes CDR1 MGHRA and CDR2 YSYEKL.

The entry originates in a study of cytomegalovirus exposure and HLA in healthy donors (TCRdb year 2017). For context, the study as a whole: According to an earlier analysis of a few hundred of the donors, about 179 million T cells yielded 120 million or so unique TCR beta sequences and about 300 Gb of sequence data. An earlier analysis of roughly 600 of the donors used high-throughput TCR beta sequencing to judge whether each TCR beta V gene segment behaved as functional or pseudogenic. In a later genetic analysis, genome-wide SNP genotypes for about 60% of the 666 donors were used, and that subset was treated as a discovery cohort. The study used immunosequencing to profile the T cell repertoires of about 670 subjects and linked those repertoires to cytomegalovirus serostatus. Donor age, sex, ethnicity and CMV serostatus were collected together with the repertoire data. To predict cytomegalovirus infection status, the study brought together high-throughput TCR immunosequencing, statistical association of individual TCRs with disease status, and machine learning. Class I and class II HLA loci were covered by the typing at four-digit resolution. Of the approximately 400 genotyped donors, over 70% fell in the genetic ancestry cluster associated with self-reported Caucasian donors. All discovery cohort repertoires had been generated on a single sequencing platform. Typing coverage differed by locus: A, B, C, DRB1 and DQB1 were typed in about 629-630 donors, DQA1 in about 500, DPA1 in around 580, and DPB1 in about 450. Among 398 genotyped donors of the cohort, an average of around 240,000 unique TCR beta nucleotide sequences were sequenced per donor, about a sixth of them non-productive. Roughly 320 gigabases of sequencing data and around 88 million unique TCR sequences made up an early release that covered several hundred HLA-typed donors. The study was designed to test whether signatures of past pathogen exposure could be identified by cataloging public T cell receptors. A few DR-DQ haplotypes were treated as single units for association and clustering because of strong linkage in the cohort. To study patterns of TCR occurrence, a later analysis re-analyzed previously published TCR beta repertoires from several hundred donors and added high-resolution HLA genotyping. In the later analysis, no new phenotypic data were used to find candidate immune exposures; instead, reliance was placed on TCR beta sequences and their occurrence across donors. A separate validation cohort of over 95 different subjects was used in addition to the roughly 720-subject first cohort.

The protocol used for the library was the immunoSEQ multiplex PCR assay. For the multiplex PCR, a mixture combining 60 forward primers for TCR Vbeta segments and 13 reverse primers for TCR Jbeta segments was used. The CDR3 region of rearranged TCR beta genes was amplified from genomic DNA by a multiplex PCR assay. Amplified TCR beta libraries were sequenced as 87-base-pair reads on the Illumina HiSeq System. Regarding the original processing steps: A later analysis counted approximately 74 million unique TCR beta chains across the approximately 700 repertoires, and around 9.9 million of these chains were shared by at least two donors. Raw reads were error-corrected and collapsed into unique sequences by a nearest-neighbor algorithm in which closely related sequences were merged to remove PCR and sequencing errors. V, D and J gene segments were assigned by aligning CDR3 sequences to IMGT reference sequences. Each retained sequence needed at least a six-nucleotide match to both a V gene segment and a J gene segment. Rearrangements were classified as productive when the CDR3 lacked stop codons and remained in frame with V and J, and all other rearrangements were classified as non-productive. CDR3 was defined according to IMGT convention as the region running from the second conserved V-encoded cysteine to the conserved J-encoded phenylalanine. In an earlier analysis of around 640 of the donors, sequences lacking an unambiguous match to a single V gene segment were excluded. In an earlier analysis of a few hundred of the donors, V segments were called functional above 56.7% productive rearrangements and were called segregating when the between-donor standard deviation exceeded 5%. A statistical classification framework was built for diagnosing cytomegalovirus status from the catalog of TCR beta chain sequences. A later analysis assigned V and J genes by comparing TCR nucleotide sequences with IMGT/GENE-DB human TR gene sequences. Using the TCRdist pipeline, a later analysis assigned CDR3 sequences along with most-parsimonious VDJ recombination scenarios. A later analysis defined each TCR beta chain by its CDR3 amino acid sequence plus V-gene family, and excluded reads lacking a unique V-gene family. As a way to deal with suspected cross-contamination and a sequencing artifact, a later analysis dropped hundreds of nucleotide sequences that were highly shared and had low generation probability. For each public chain, a later analysis derived a clonal expansion index from normalized ranks of inferred template counts within each repertoire. In a later analysis, generation probabilities were computed using a VDJ recombination model fitted to out-of-frame rearrangements, and the results were checked against IGoR. In a later analysis, TCR-TCR, TCR-HLA and TCR-CMV co-occurrence was scored with hypergeometric tests, and a repertoire-size bias correction was applied to TCR pairs. In a later analysis, false discovery rates were estimated by permuting HLA or CMV assignments 20 times. In a later analysis, co-occurring TCRs were grouped using DBSCAN, with TCRdist sequence similarity added in when clustering inside HLA-allele-positive subsets. Co-occurrence clustering excluded repertoires with fewer than 30,000 or more than 120,000 public chains, plus five with anomalous nucleotide sharing. TCRdb re-hosts the immuneACCESS table, in-frame sequences only. Its copies lack some clones; in the studies checked, an unresolved V gene accounts for under half of them, and the cause for the rest is not known. V and J calls and clone size are given by that table; D and trimming were obtained from the DNA. Here the sample has under 90,000 clones; less than 75% occur a single time. Together, the top ten hold less than 9% of the sample.

Study-wide findings and limitations: Because HLA typing was missing for some donors at each locus, association tests included only the typed subset. In an earlier analysis of approximately 590 of the donors, most TCR beta V segments appeared in productive rearrangements about 90% or about 30% of the time, broadly matching IMGT annotations. Cytomegalovirus status was reported to be diagnosed by the classifier with high specificity and sensitivity in both the original and validation cohorts. The earlier analysis of approximately 560 of the donors excluded approximately 15 rarely observed V segments, including chromosome 9 orphons, because counts were too low. CMV serostatus was the only immune exposure information available for the cohort. It was suggested by the authors that the approach could potentially be generalized to other disease states and immunological phenotypes. According to a later analysis, parvovirus B19, influenza, CMV and Epstein-Barr virus appeared linked to several top co-occurrence clusters. Compared with equally common non-associated chains, HLA-associated TCR beta chains in a later analysis were more clonally expanded and had lower generation probabilities. In a later genetic analysis, fewer N-insertions in productive TCRs were reported among donors in an Asian-associated ancestry cluster than the 666-donor mean. Linkage disequilibrium might explain the correlated functional status among segregating V segments, but an unknown experimental factor could not be excluded. In vitro tests confirmed that a few of the cytomegalovirus-associated TCR beta chains recognize cytomegalovirus antigens. A further reported finding was that TCR beta sequences accurately predicted the HLA-A and HLA-B alleles for most subjects in the first cohort. The cohort was sequenced for TCR beta chains only, and without alpha or paired-chain data the features that could be detected were limited. Across donors, most TCR sequences were observed very rarely, whereas some public TCRs were present in many individuals. The study listed 150 to 200 TCR beta chains as associated with cytomegalovirus. Strong co-occurrence of HLA alleles, especially DR and DQ, made assigning TCR associations to individual alleles difficult. Some IMGT-functional V segments, including TRBV6-2 and TRBV6-3, could not be distinguished by the 87-base-pair reads and were therefore excluded. A cluster of highly shared sequence variants was judged likely to be a technical artifact of the sequencing pipeline. Presence/absence analyses assumed roughly uniform sequencing depth across donors, an assumption that may not hold. Most CMV-associated TCR beta chains appeared to be HLA-restricted in a later analysis, and the HLA associations seemed to be driven largely by CMV exposure. A later analysis associated 15,000 or so TCR beta sequences with specific HLA alleles at a false discovery rate of 0.05. According to a later analysis, TCR association rates differed among HLA loci, with DRB1 alleles showing the most associated TCRs and HLA-C alleles showing the fewest. An association between a missense DCLRE1C variant and V-gene and J-gene trimming of TCR beta chains was found in a later genetic analysis and replicated in an independent cohort.

The material sequenced was PBMCs. The sequence came from a man between 40 and 49 years old in good health and CMV-seropositive. Recombination linked TRBV4-1 to TRBJ1-2, with 7 bases aligning to TRBD1. The DNA sequence is as follows: TGCGCCAGCAGCCTTGAGGGACAGACCATGGGTCATGGCCACACCTTC. Translated, it gives CASSLEGQTMGHGHTF.